One sample yielded the 12 T cell receptor beta chains listed below, sequenced in a study of blood T cells in healthy people across ages. A second PCR of 7 to 11 cycles used a sample-barcoded 5' primer and a J-beta primer mix. TCRdb re-called the 5' RACE reads with MiXCR, one entry per CDR3 protein. The sample lists 650,000 to 1,000,000 distinct CDR3 sequences; 35% to 40% were seen once. Sequenced material: blood. The receptors here all came from a young man in good health.

The rearrangement uses TRBV29-1 and TRBJ2-1; D perhaps matches TRBD1 (5 bases). The CDR3 runs to 10 residues. The V end was cut by 6 bases, the J end by 8 bases, with 8 bases between. Germline V gives CDR1 SQVTM, CDR2 ANQGSEA. CDR3: CSVGLHEQFF. DNA for the CDR3: TGCAGCGTGGGGCTGCATGAGCAGTTCTTC.

This clonotype was seen at least ten times. The gene calls are TRBV4-3 and TRBJ2-3; 7 nucleotides agree with TRBD2. Germline CDR1 reads LGHNA; CDR2 reads YSLEER. V shed 1 base and J 5 bases; nucleotides not matched to a gene: 6. This CDR3 region has 15 residues. CDR3: CASSQGGAGLDTQYF. The CDR3 DNA sequence: TGCGCCAGCAGCCAAGGTGGAGCGGGGTTAGATACGCAGTATTTT.

The V call is TRBV6-2 or TRBV6-3, the J call TRBJ1-1; the D is unclear. The CDR3 is made up of 12 amino acids. V was shortened by 8 bases and J by 6 bases, with 13 bases between the two germline ends. The germline V gene has CDR1 MNHEY and CDR2 SVGEGT. The CDR3: CASAGETPEAFF. The CDR3 DNA reads as TGTGCCAGCGCTGGAGAAACCCCTGAAGCTTTCTTT.

About this clonotype itself: A much larger clone sits a single nucleotide away, making a read error possible. The chain has TRBV12-3 or TRBV12-4 and TRBJ1-2; tentative D call: TRBD1 (6 bases). The CDR3 extends over 14 amino acids. Written as DNA, the CDR3 is TGTGCCAGCAGTTTATCGGACAGTGCCTATGGCCACACCTTC. The encoded protein is CASSLSDSAYGHTF.

This clonotype was detected many times. Mismatch with germline at one junction end may stem from a read error. The rearrangement joins TRBV7-7 to TRBJ2-5, with 8 positions matching TRBD2. The length of the CDR3 is 14 residues. The germline V gene encodes CDR1 SSHAT and CDR2 FNYEAQ (reference sequence). The CDR3 coding sequence is TGTGCTAGCAGCCACCGGACTAGCCCCGAGACCCAGTACTTC. Protein product: CASSHRTSPETQYF.

This clonotype appeared many times. Germline and junction disagree at one end, which may indicate a read error. The V and J genes are TRBV5-1 and TRBJ2-3; D uncertain. The CDR3 is 13 amino acids. Germline V lookup: CDR1 SGHRS, CDR2 YFSETQ. CDR3 nucleotide sequence: TGTGCCAGCAGCTCGACTAGCACAGATACGCAGTATTTT. Encoded protein: CASSSTSTDTQYF.

The genes are TRBV7-2 and TRBJ1-1; 7 bases are shared with TRBD1. The germline CDR1 and CDR2 sequences are SGHTA and FQGNSA. Losses at the gene ends were 1 base for V and 3 bases for J; bases not matched to a gene: 2. The CDR3 is 14 residues long. The CDR3 coding sequence is TGTGCCAGCAGCTTAGAGGGGACAGACACTGAAGCTTTCTTT. Encoded protein: CASSLEGTDTEAFF.

The sample holds many counts of this clonotype. V is TRBV12-3 or TRBV12-4 and J is TRBJ2-5; D call uncertain. Trimming stripped 6 bases from V and 3 bases from J, with 11 bases between. The CDR3 length is 13 residues. The CDR3 nucleotides are TGTGCCAGCAGCAAGACGGTCGAAGAGACCCAGTACTTC. This codes for CASSKTVEETQYF.

The rearrangement joins TRBV10-3 to TRBJ1-2; D is perhaps TRBD1 (6 bases). The CDR3 length is 12 residues. The V end was cut by 4 bases, the J end by 6 bases, with 9 bases between. Germline V gene lookup returns CDR1 ENHRY and CDR2 SYGVKD. The CDR3 region has the DNA TGTGCCATCAGTGGGACAGCTGATGGCTACACCTTC. Its translation: CAISGTADGYTF.

The chain employs TRBV19 and TRBJ2-1; TRBD1 agrees at 7 bases. The DNA end lines up better with TRBJ2-7; the J call may be wrong. Germline CDR1 LNHDA, CDR2 SQIVND (reference sequence). This CDR3 contains 15 residues. This CDR3 is CASSNRQGRGYEQYF. The DNA for the CDR3 is TGTGCCAGTAGTAACAGACAGGGTCGAGGCTACGAGCAGTACTTC.

This clonotype has more than one count but fewer than ten. CDR3 sequence reads: CASSLNSGGRDTQYF. Written as DNA, the CDR3 is TGTGCCAGCAGCCTCAATAGCGGGGGTAGGGATACGCAGTATTTT. The chain employs TRBV7-2 and TRBJ2-3; 9 bases are shared with TRBD2. V dropped 5 bases and J dropped 6; count of bases not matched to a gene: 9. CDR3 size: 15 residues. The germline V gene has CDR1 SGHTA and CDR2 FQGNSA. The full variable domain, in which reference TRBV7-2 and TRBJ2-3 provide the parts outside the CDR3, is GAGVSQSPSNKVTEKGKDVELRCDPISGHTALYWYRQSLGQGLEFLIYFQGNSAPDKSGLPSDRFSAERTGGSVSTLTIQRTQQEDSAVYLCASSLNSGGRDTQYFGPGTRLTVL.

This clonotype was found a few times. This sequence joins TRBV6-5 and TRBJ2-7, with 11 bases matching TRBD1. With V trimmed by 4 bases and J by 3 bases, 5 bases remained unmatched. CDR1 and CDR2 from the germline V gene are MNHEY and SVGAGI. CDR3 length: 15 residues. This CDR3 reads CASSSGQGAVYEQYF. The CDR3 DNA reads as TGTGCCAGCAGTTCTGGACAGGGGGCGGTCTACGAGCAGTACTTC.